The next 14 T cell receptor beta chains were all read from a single sample in a study of long-term antiretroviral therapy in people with HIV. Investigators performed immunoSEQ version v3.0 at survey level. Sequencing was performed with immunoSEQ multiplex PCR; in TCRdb, only in-frame clones are kept and a portion is missing. The data contain approximately 32,000 clones, about 80% of them seen just once; the ten biggest clones take up roughly 7.9%. The specimen comprised unsorted PBMCs, sampled 0.4 years before starting antiretroviral therapy. The receptor source for this set is a man aged 18 to 35 with HIV.

This clone was seen only a few times. The chain links TRBV14 to TRBJ1-1, with 8 bases identical to TRBD1. Germline V gene data show CDR1 as SGHDN and CDR2 as FVKESK. The CDR3 is 11 amino acids. V dropped 7 bases and J dropped 8; count of bases not matched to a gene: 3. The CDR3 loop is CASKTGEEAFF. CDR3 DNA: TGTGCCAGCAAGACAGGGGAGGAAGCTTTCTTT.

V and J are TRBV27 and TRBJ2-1, with 13 bases identical to TRBD2. The CDR3 contains 15 residues. The V gene's germline CDR1 is MNHEY and CDR2 SMNVEV (reference sequence). Trimming removed 4 bases from V and 6 bases from J; junction bases left unmatched: 3. The CDR3 nucleotides read TGTGCCAGCAGTTCCGGGACTAGCGGGGTCAATGAGCAGTTCTTC. Encoded protein: CASSSGTSGVNEQFF.

This chain joins TRBV20-1 and TRBJ2-5, with no clear D. From germline, CDR1 is DFQATT and CDR2 SNEGSKA (reference sequence). This CDR3 has 11 residues. V lost 6 bases to trimming and J lost 4 bases, with 9 bases between them. CDR3 in DNA: TGCAGTGCCTCCTCCCTAGAGACCCAGTACTTC. Translating gives CSASSLETQYF.

The chain has TRBV7-8 and TRBJ2-5; weak D call: TRBD2 (6 bases). The assigned J gene may be wrong: the sequence end matches TRBJ2-7 better. The CDR3 contains 16 residues. CDR1 and CDR2 from the germline V gene are SGHVS and FQNEAQ. The CDR3 nucleotides read TGTGCCAGCAGCTTAGTCCCTGGTAACGGGAGATACGAGCAGTACTTC. This encodes CASSLVPGNGRYEQYF.

This chain uses TRBV19 with TRBJ1-2; 8 nucleotides align to TRBD1. The V and J ends lost 5 bases and 1 base, in that order; junction bases with no gene match: 12. The CDR3 length is 17 residues. Germline values: CDR1 LNHDA, CDR2 SQIVND (reference sequence). The CDR3: CASSPGARQGLNYGYTF. CDR3 nucleotide sequence: TGTGCCAGTAGTCCTGGGGCCCGACAGGGGCTTAACTATGGCTACACCTTC.

This clone occurred a few times. V is TRBV19 and J is TRBJ1-5; D is unclear. Germline values: CDR1 LNHDA, CDR2 SQIVND (reference sequence). Trimming stripped 7 bases from V and 6 bases from J, with 16 bases between. The CDR3 is made up of 14 amino acids. The CDR3 is CASTQRRAPQPQHF. The DNA for the CDR3 is TGTGCCAGTACCCAGCGACGGGCGCCTCAGCCCCAGCATTTT.

V usage is TRBV28 and J usage is TRBJ1-1; weak D call: TRBD1 (5 bases). Trimming shortened V by 4 bases and J by 2 bases, and 14 bases separated the two germline ends. The CDR3 extends over 15 amino acids. Per the germline V gene, CDR1 is MDHEN and CDR2 is SYDVKM. For the CDR3, the DNA is TGTGCCAGCAGTTCACGGACATACCCCAACACTGAAGCTTTCTTT. Its translation: CASSSRTYPNTEAFF.

The chain's CDR3 is CASSPDVGGMKETQYF. For the CDR3, the DNA is TGTGCCAGCAGCCCGGACGTGGGGGGGATGAAAGAGACCCAGTACTTC. J is TRBJ2-5 and V is TRBV7-9, with 7 bases fitting TRBD2. Germline lookup yields CDR1 SEHNR and CDR2 FQNEAQ (reference sequence). The CDR3 contains 16 residues. Trimming removed 5 bases from V and 3 bases from J; junction bases left unmatched: 12. The full variable domain, rest sourced from reference TRBV7-9 and TRBJ2-5, is DTGVSQNPRHKITKRGQNVTFRCDPISEHNRLYWYRQTLGQGPEFLTYFQNEAQLEKSRLLSDRFSAERPKGSFSTLEIQRTEQGDSAMYLCASSPDVGGMKETQYFGPGTRLLVL.

This chain links TRBV6-5 with TRBJ1-1; D may be TRBD1 (5 bases). CDR3 length: 14 residues. V was trimmed by 7 bases and J by 5 bases, leaving 17 bases between them. In germline, CDR1 is MNHEY, CDR2 SVGAGI. The CDR3 here is CASIASGPGTEAFF. The CDR3 DNA sequence: TGTGCCAGCATCGCTTCAGGGCCGGGGACTGAAGCTTTCTTT.

The genes are TRBV6-1 and TRBJ1-5; the D is unclear. V was clipped by 3 bases and J by 3 bases, with 9 bases between them. CDR1 and CDR2 from the germline V gene are MNHNS and SASEGT. The CDR3 consists of 14 residues. The CDR3 protein is CASSDFTANQPQHF. The DNA for the CDR3 is TGTGCCAGCAGTGATTTTACAGCCAATCAGCCCCAGCATTTT.

V is TRBV28 and J is TRBJ1-4; the match to TRBD1 covers 9 bases. Germline V gives CDR1 MDHEN, CDR2 SYDVKM. V was clipped by 4 bases and J by 5 bases; unmatched bases: 8. CDR3 length equals 16 residues. CDR3 nucleotides: TGTGCCAGCAGTTCACCCTATGGGACAGGGAATGAAAAACTGTTTTTT. Protein: CASSSPYGTGNEKLFF.

The V gene is TRBV14, the J gene TRBJ2-5; 10 positions match TRBD1. Germline assignment: CDR1 SGHDN and CDR2 FVKESK. Losses at the gene ends were 1 base for V and 5 bases for J; bases not matched to a gene: 4. This CDR3 is 15 amino acids long. CDR3 in DNA: TGTGCCAGCAGCCAAGCCGGGACAGGGGTGGAGACCCAGTACTTC. This translates into CASSQAGTGVETQYF. Together with reference TRBV14 and TRBJ2-5, the CDR3 gives the full variable domain: EAGVTQFPSHSVIEKGQTVTLRCDPISGHDNLYWYRRVMGKEIKFLLHFVKESKQDESGMPNNRFLAERTGGTYSTLKVQPAELEDSGVYFCASSQAGTGVETQYFGPGTRLLVL.

The genes are TRBV6-4 and TRBJ2-3, with D perhaps matching TRBD2 (5 bases). Trimming removed 3 bases at V and 3 bases at J, with 7 bases between. The CDR3 contains 13 residues. Germline CDR1 is MRHNA and CDR2 is SNTAGT. CDR3 nucleotides: TGTGCCAGCAGTGAAGCGGCAACAGATACGCAGTATTTT. It is translated as CASSEAATDTQYF.

The chain couples TRBV6-6 to TRBJ2-5; D gene unclear. Germline V gives CDR1 MNHNY, CDR2 SVGAGI (reference sequence). The CDR3 sequence is 11 residues long. V was cut by 10 bases and J by 5 bases, with 11 bases left in between. The CDR3 coding sequence is TGTGCCATACATTTAGGGGAGACCCAGTACTTC. Its protein is CAIHLGETQYF.